These T cell receptor beta chains were read from a single sample in a study of T cell responses to AZD1222 COVID-19 vaccine. Data came from immunoSEQ multiplex PCR; TCRdb stores just in-frame clones and leaves some out. In the table there are 100,000 or so clones, around 90% of which are singletons. The sample here was peripheral blood, taken on day 0 of AZD1222 vaccination. The receptors shown here come from an adult in good health. The CDR3 runs from the conserved cysteine through the conserved F or W. Each record gives: clone size, J gene, V gene, D gene, CDR3 protein, CDR3 DNA. The D gene is left open where the match is weak. Size is stated for part of the rows, as once, few or many counts, or as a class when the clone is expanded.

clone size: NA
J gene: TRBJ2-3
V gene: TRBV6-5
D gene: TRBD2
CDR3 protein: CASSYSTSGAKGTQYF
CDR3 DNA: TGTGCCAGCAGTTACTCGACTAGCGGGGCAAAGGGAACGCAGTATTTT

clone size: NA
J gene: TRBJ2-3
V gene: TRBV6-1
D gene: TRBD1
CDR3 protein: CASSEAGQGTDTQYF
CDR3 DNA: TGTGCCAGCAGTGAAGCGGGACAGGGCACAGATACGCAGTATTTT

clone size: NA
J gene: TRBJ1-1
V gene: TRBV6-2/TRBV6-3
D gene: TRBD1
CDR3 protein: CASSPTGATMNTEAFF
CDR3 DNA: TGTGCCAGCAGCCCGACAGGGGCCACAATGAACACTGAAGCTTTCTTT

clone size: few
J gene: TRBJ2-5
V gene: TRBV7-2
D gene: TRBD2
CDR3 protein: CASSFNRRGGGTQYF
CDR3 DNA: TGTGCCAGCAGCTTCAATCGGCGGGGGGGAGGAACCCAGTACTTC

clone size: NA
J gene: TRBJ2-3
V gene: TRBV5-4
D gene: NA
CDR3 protein: CASSPSEATDTQYF
CDR3 DNA: TGTGCCAGCAGCCCAAGCGAAGCCACAGATACGCAGTATTTT

clone size: NA
J gene: TRBJ2-7
V gene: TRBV5-3
D gene: TRBD1
CDR3 protein: CARSLFVKRTGWYEQYF
CDR3 DNA: TGTGCCAGAAGCTTGTTCGTTAAGAGGACAGGTTGGTACGAGCAGTACTTC

clone size: few
J gene: TRBJ1-2
V gene: TRBV19
D gene: NA
CDR3 protein: CASSRRAEIYGGYTF
CDR3 DNA: TGTGCCAGTAGTAGGCGGGCAGAGATATATGGGGGCTACACCTTC

clone size: NA
J gene: TRBJ2-1
V gene: TRBV4-1
D gene: NA
CDR3 protein: CASSQDSSFHEQFF
CDR3 DNA: TGCGCCAGCAGCCAAGATAGTAGCTTCCATGAGCAGTTCTTC

clone size: NA
J gene: TRBJ2-1
V gene: TRBV11-3
D gene: NA
CDR3 protein: CASSGWGASTHEQFF
CDR3 DNA: TGTGCCAGCAGCGGGTGGGGGGCGAGTACCCATGAGCAGTTCTTC

clone size: few
J gene: TRBJ2-5
V gene: TRBV7-2
D gene: NA
CDR3 protein: CASSANGETQYF
CDR3 DNA: TGTGCCAGCTCGGCCAACGGGGAGACCCAGTACTTC

clone size: NA
J gene: TRBJ2-5
V gene: TRBV14
D gene: NA
CDR3 protein: CASSHQETQYF
CDR3 DNA: TGTGCCAGCAGCCACCAAGAGACCCAGTACTTC

clone size: NA
J gene: TRBJ1-2
V gene: TRBV6-5
D gene: NA
CDR3 protein: CASRDAEGYTF
CDR3 DNA: TGTGCCAGCAGGGACGCTGAGGGCTACACCTTC

clone size: once
J gene: TRBJ1-4
V gene: TRBV27
D gene: TRBD1
CDR3 protein: CASSQRTGAGEKLFF
CDR3 DNA: TGTGCCAGCAGCCAGAGGACAGGGGCGGGTGAAAAACTGTTTTTT

clone size: NA
J gene: TRBJ1-1
V gene: TRBV4-3
D gene: NA
CDR3 protein: CASSQALEGNTEAFF
CDR3 DNA: TGCGCCAGCAGCCAAGCGCTGGAAGGGAACACTGAAGCTTTCTTT

clone size: NA
J gene: TRBJ1-1
V gene: TRBV6-5
D gene: NA
CDR3 protein: CASNPAQGQNEAFF
CDR3 DNA: TGTGCCAGCAACCCCGCGCAGGGGCAAAATGAAGCTTTCTTT

clone size: NA
J gene: TRBJ1-2
V gene: TRBV6-5
D gene: NA
CDR3 protein: CASSSWGHTF
CDR3 DNA: TGTGCCAGCAGTTCCTGGGGACACACCTTC

clone size: NA
J gene: TRBJ2-6
V gene: TRBV28
D gene: NA
CDR3 protein: CASSLRDRGRGANVLTF
CDR3 DNA: TGTGCCAGCAGCTTACGGGATCGTGGGCGTGGGGCCAACGTCCTGACTTTC

clone size: NA
J gene: TRBJ2-7
V gene: TRBV27
D gene: TRBD1
CDR3 protein: CASTKDRRSYEQYF
CDR3 DNA: TGTGCCAGCACCAAGGACAGGAGATCCTACGAGCAGTACTTC

clone size: NA
J gene: TRBJ1-1
V gene: TRBV3-1/TRBV3-2
D gene: NA
CDR3 protein: CASSLRDGGNTEAFF
CDR3 DNA: TGTGCCAGCAGCCTCCGGGACGGCGGAAACACTGAAGCTTTCTTT

clone size: NA
J gene: TRBJ2-2
V gene: TRBV5-4
D gene: NA
CDR3 protein: CASSSGLLNTGELFF
CDR3 DNA: TGTGCCAGCAGCTCGGGACTTCTAAACACCGGGGAGCTGTTTTTT

clone size: NA
J gene: TRBJ1-5
V gene: TRBV7-3
D gene: NA
CDR3 protein: CASSLDSGSPQHF
CDR3 DNA: TGTGCCAGCAGCTTAGATTCAGGGAGTCCCCAGCATTTT

clone size: NA
J gene: TRBJ2-7
V gene: TRBV7-9
D gene: NA
CDR3 protein: CASSSVPVEQYF
CDR3 DNA: TGTGCCAGCAGCTCGGTTCCTGTCGAGCAGTACTTC

clone size: few
J gene: TRBJ1-1
V gene: TRBV27
D gene: NA
CDR3 protein: CASSWGRGRNTEAFF
CDR3 DNA: TGTGCCAGCAGTTGGGGGCGGGGAAGGAACACTGAAGCTTTCTTT

clone size: NA
J gene: TRBJ1-2
V gene: TRBV30
D gene: NA
CDR3 protein: CAWGLQGGYYGYTF
CDR3 DNA: TGTGCCTGGGGTCTTCAGGGAGGGTACTATGGCTACACCTTC

clone size: once
J gene: TRBJ2-1
V gene: TRBV5-1
D gene: NA
CDR3 protein: CASSLAGLGQNEQFF
CDR3 DNA: TGTGCCAGCAGCTTGGCGGGTTTGGGGCAAAATGAGCAGTTCTTC

clone size: NA
J gene: TRBJ1-1
V gene: TRBV7-2
D gene: NA
CDR3 protein: CASSETTYPNTEAFF
CDR3 DNA: TGTGCCAGCAGCGAGACGACATATCCGAACACTGAAGCTTTCTTT

clone size: NA
J gene: TRBJ2-3
V gene: TRBV7-2
D gene: NA
CDR3 protein: CASSLSQVSTDTQYF
CDR3 DNA: TGTGCCAGCAGCTTATCACAGGTTAGCACAGATACGCAGTATTTT

clone size: few
J gene: TRBJ2-3
V gene: TRBV27
D gene: NA
CDR3 protein: CASSLRWRPTDTQYF
CDR3 DNA: TGTGCCAGCAGTTTACGGTGGCGGCCTACAGATACGCAGTATTTT

clone size: NA
J gene: TRBJ2-1
V gene: TRBV13
D gene: NA
CDR3 protein: CASSFGNEQFF
CDR3 DNA: TGTGCCAGCAGCTTCGGGAATGAGCAGTTCTTC

clone size: NA
J gene: TRBJ2-1
V gene: TRBV12-5
D gene: NA
CDR3 protein: CASEWGRDSRNEQFF
CDR3 DNA: TGTGCTAGTGAATGGGGGCGAGATAGTCGGAATGAGCAGTTCTTC

clone size: NA
J gene: TRBJ2-5
V gene: TRBV4-1
D gene: NA
CDR3 protein: CASSQGAAGETQYF
CDR3 DNA: TGCGCCAGCAGCCAAGGGGCTGCCGGGGAGACCCAGTACTTC

clone size: NA
J gene: TRBJ1-4
V gene: TRBV6-5
D gene: NA
CDR3 protein: CATGRGPLTNEKLFF
CDR3 DNA: TGTGCCACCGGGAGGGGACCGTTGACTAATGAAAAACTGTTTTTT

clone size: NA
J gene: TRBJ2-1
V gene: TRBV6-2/TRBV6-3
D gene: TRBD2
CDR3 protein: CASSFEGLVYNEQFF
CDR3 DNA: TGTGCCAGCAGTTTCGAGGGACTAGTCTACAATGAGCAGTTCTTC

clone size: NA
J gene: TRBJ1-1
V gene: TRBV5-8
D gene: NA
CDR3 protein: CASSLFFGGETEAFF
CDR3 DNA: TGTGCCAGCAGCTTGTTTTTCGGGGGGGAGACTGAAGCTTTCTTT

clone size: few
J gene: TRBJ2-6
V gene: TRBV29-1
D gene: NA
CDR3 protein: CSALGAASGANVLTF
CDR3 DNA: TGCAGCGCCCTAGGGGCTGCCTCTGGGGCCAACGTCCTGACTTTC

clone size: NA
J gene: TRBJ1-1
V gene: TRBV24-1
D gene: NA
CDR3 protein: CATSDLPLEERTEAFF
CDR3 DNA: TGTGCCACCAGTGATTTGCCTCTCGAGGAAAGGACTGAAGCTTTCTTT

clone size: NA
J gene: TRBJ1-1
V gene: TRBV6-5
D gene: TRBD1
CDR3 protein: CASSYRRTGATEAFF
CDR3 DNA: TGTGCCAGCAGTTACCGCAGGACAGGGGCCACTGAAGCTTTCTTT

clone size: NA
J gene: TRBJ1-5
V gene: TRBV10-2
D gene: NA
CDR3 protein: CASLEGVGDGNQPQHF
CDR3 DNA: TGCGCCAGCCTGGAGGGGGTGGGGGATGGCAATCAGCCCCAGCATTTT

clone size: NA
J gene: TRBJ1-6
V gene: TRBV9
D gene: NA
CDR3 protein: CASSAASGSNSPLHF
CDR3 DNA: TGTGCCAGCAGCGCCGCTTCGGGTTCCAATTCACCCCTCCACTTT

clone size: NA
J gene: TRBJ1-1
V gene: TRBV5-4
D gene: TRBD1
CDR3 protein: CASSTDRAMNTEAFF
CDR3 DNA: TGTGCCAGCAGCACGGACAGGGCGATGAACACTGAAGCTTTCTTT

clone size: NA
J gene: TRBJ1-4
V gene: TRBV19
D gene: NA
CDR3 protein: CASSEGFGSAGKLFF
CDR3 DNA: TGTGCCAGTAGTGAGGGATTCGGTTCGGCGGGAAAACTGTTTTTT

clone size: once
J gene: TRBJ1-2
V gene: TRBV5-6
D gene: NA
CDR3 protein: CASSLGQGTYGYTF
CDR3 DNA: TGTGCCAGCAGCTTGGGGCAGGGGACCTATGGCTACACCTTC

clone size: once
J gene: TRBJ2-1
V gene: TRBV3-1/TRBV3-2
D gene: NA
CDR3 protein: CASSQDTLGEQFF
CDR3 DNA: TGTGCCAGCAGCCAAGATACCCTAGGTGAGCAGTTCTTC

clone size: NA
J gene: TRBJ2-1
V gene: TRBV7-9
D gene: NA
CDR3 protein: CASSVSDEQFF
CDR3 DNA: TGTGCCAGCAGCGTCTCCGATGAGCAGTTCTTC

clone size: NA
J gene: TRBJ2-3
V gene: TRBV7-2
D gene: TRBD1
CDR3 protein: CASSLRGQGATDTQYF
CDR3 DNA: TGTGCCAGCAGCTTGCGAGGACAGGGGGCCACAGATACGCAGTATTTT

clone size: NA
J gene: TRBJ2-2
V gene: TRBV11-3
D gene: NA
CDR3 protein: CASERAGELFF
CDR3 DNA: TGTGCCAGCGAGAGAGCCGGGGAGCTGTTTTTT